These T cell receptor beta chains were read from a single sample in a study of response to subunit inactivated influenza vaccine. TCRdb re-analysed the RT-PCR reads in MiXCR, keeping a single row per CDR3 protein. Of hundreds of thousands of distinct CDR3 sequences in the sample, less than 15% were seen once. Here the sequenced sample was non-naive T cells sorted from PBMCs, taken around two weeks before vaccination. The origin of the receptors is a man in his forties or fifties who received an inactivated influenza vaccine. Each CDR3 is given with its conserved first and last residue. The D gene is left open where the match is weak. Some rows mark clone size as missing; the rest say once, few, many or name a class of expanded clone.

V,D,size,J,CDR3,DNA
TRBV12-3/TRBV12-4,NA,many,TRBJ1-2,CASSFGAAYGYTF,TGTGCCAGCAGTTTCGGGGCAGCGTATGGCTACACCTTC
TRBV5-5,TRBD1,NA,TRBJ1-5,CASSLTGVVDQPQHF,TGTGCCAGCAGCTTGACAGGGGTGGTGGATCAGCCCCAGCATTTT
TRBV5-1,TRBD1,NA,TRBJ2-2,CASSYDRGRTGELFF,TGCGCCAGCAGCTACGACAGGGGTCGAACCGGGGAGCTGTTTTTT
TRBV6-1,NA,many,TRBJ2-2,CVIGEPNTGELFF,TGTGTTATCGGGGAGCCCAACACCGGGGAGCTGTTTTTT
TRBV6-2/TRBV6-3,TRBD1,NA,TRBJ2-7,CASSKAAGTVSYEQYF,TGTGCCAGCAGTAAGGCCGCCGGGACAGTCTCCTACGAGCAGTACTTC
TRBV4-3,NA,few,TRBJ2-7,CASSQVYSGAYEQYF,TGCGCCAGCAGCCAAGTCTACTCAGGCGCCTACGAGCAGTACTTC
TRBV28,NA,NA,TRBJ2-3,CASSLTAMHTQYF,TGTGCCAGCAGTTTAACAGCTATGCATACGCAGTATTTT
TRBV6-5,NA,few,TRBJ2-3,CASSHNPPSTDTQYF,TGTGCCAGCAGTCACAATCCACCTAGCACAGATACGCAGTATTTT
TRBV20-1,TRBD2,NA,TRBJ2-3,CSARDYSGNQDTQYF,TGCAGTGCTAGAGATTATAGCGGGAATCAAGATACGCAGTATTTT
TRBV9,TRBD2,NA,TRBJ2-1,CASSISHPRGTSGFYEQFF,TGTGCCAGCAGCATATCACACCCTAGGGGGACTAGCGGTTTCTATGAGCAGTTCTTC
TRBV28,NA,many,TRBJ1-1,CASSSSSMNTEAFF,TGTGCCAGCAGTTCGAGCAGCATGAACACTGAAGCTTTCTTT
TRBV4-1,NA,NA,TRBJ2-4,CASSLSEVVGAKNIQYF,TGCGCCAGCAGCCTTTCTGAGGTCGTAGGGGCCAAAAACATTCAGTACTTC
TRBV5-1,TRBD2,few,TRBJ2-3,CASSTLAGGPDTQYF,TGCGCCAGCAGCACGCTAGCGGGAGGCCCAGATACGCAGTATTTT
TRBV5-6,TRBD2,few,TRBJ2-1,CASSWATSGIINEQFF,TGTGCCAGCAGCTGGGCGACTAGCGGGATTATAAATGAGCAGTTCTTC
TRBV6-1,NA,NA,TRBJ1-2,CASSEDSFYGYTF,TGTGCCAGCAGTGAAGACAGCTTCTATGGCTACACCTTC
TRBV20-1,NA,few,TRBJ2-2,CSAGGMASGELFF,TGCAGTGCTGGGGGGATGGCCTCCGGGGAGCTGTTTTTT
TRBV3-1,NA,NA,TRBJ2-3,CASSPERHTQYF,TGTGCCAGCAGCCCCGAACGGCATACGCAGTATTTT
TRBV12-3/TRBV12-4,NA,few,TRBJ1-5,CASSFGREIQPQHF,TGTGCCAGCAGTTTCGGTAGGGAAATTCAGCCCCAGCATTTT
TRBV18,NA,NA,TRBJ2-7,CASCGDSYEQYF,TGTGCCAGCTGCGGGGACTCCTACGAGCAGTACTTC
TRBV20-1,TRBD2,NA,TRBJ2-1,CSAPDLLAGGRSDEQFF,TGCAGTGCTCCCGACCTCCTAGCGGGGGGGCGAAGCGATGAGCAGTTCTTC
TRBV7-2,TRBD2,NA,TRBJ2-1,CASTGRGGPFEQFF,TGTGCCAGCACCGGACGGGGGGGGCCGTTTGAGCAGTTCTTC
TRBV15,NA,many,TRBJ2-5,CATSRDRGQGRETQYF,TGTGCCACCAGCAGAGATCGGGGTCAGGGGAGGGAGACCCAGTACTTC
TRBV5-1,NA,many,TRBJ2-5,CASSSDLRGPGETQYF,TGCGCCAGCAGCTCAGACCTCCGGGGCCCGGGGGAGACCCAGTACTTC
TRBV15,NA,NA,TRBJ1-4,CATSRDPRTLEKLFF,TGTGCCACCAGCAGAGATCCTAGGACACTCGAAAAACTGTTTTTT
TRBV20-1,NA,few,TRBJ2-5,CSAPDTNQETQYF,TGCAGTGCTCCGGACACCAACCAAGAGACCCAGTACTTC
TRBV5-8,NA,few,TRBJ2-3,CASSLGLGAATDTQYF,TGTGCCAGCAGCTTGGGGTTGGGGGCGGCCACAGATACGCAGTATTTT
TRBV12-3/TRBV12-4,TRBD1,NA,TRBJ2-1,CASRPTGIYYNEQFF,TGTGCCAGCAGACCGACAGGGATTTACTACAATGAGCAGTTCTTC
TRBV20-1,NA,NA,TRBJ1-2,CSASYRDGYTF,TGCAGTGCTAGTTACAGGGATGGCTACACCTTC